A selection of T cell receptor beta chains follows, all from one sample in a study of neoadjuvant nivolumab and ipilimumab in lung cancer. Sequencing used immunoSEQ multiplex PCR; TCRdb keeps in-frame clones, though not all of them. The sample carries under 5,000 clones, about four fifths recorded once. This material consisted of normal lung tissue adjacent to the tumor, taken after neoadjuvant nivolumab, alone or with ipilimumab, at or shortly before surgery. The receptors were gathered from an adult with non-small cell lung cancer. Some clones in this sample may be carry-over from other donors' samples. Both conserved end residues are part of each CDR3. A D gene is named only where the DNA matches it firmly. Some rows have no size entry. The others give once, few or many, or a class for an expanded clone.

v_gene: TRBV18; j_gene: TRBJ1-2; abundance: NA; d_gene: TRBD1; CDR3aa: CASSPGTGRVYGYTF; CDR3nt: TGTGCCAGCTCACCTGGGACAGGAAGGGTCTATGGCTACACCTTC
v_gene: TRBV5-5; j_gene: TRBJ1-2; abundance: NA; d_gene: NA; CDR3aa: CASSLYAQALPYGYTF; CDR3nt: TGTGCCAGCAGCTTGTATGCGCAGGCCTTACCCTATGGCTACACCTTC
v_gene: TRBV30; j_gene: TRBJ1-2; abundance: NA; d_gene: NA; CDR3aa: CAWSRGDRGYTF; CDR3nt: TGTGCCTGGAGTCGGGGGGACCGCGGCTACACCTTC
v_gene: TRBV6-5; j_gene: TRBJ1-1; abundance: few; d_gene: NA; CDR3aa: CASRKPGTNEAFF; CDR3nt: TGTGCCAGCCGAAAACCTGGGACAAATGAAGCTTTCTTT
v_gene: TRBV6-1; j_gene: TRBJ2-7; abundance: large; d_gene: TRBD2; CDR3aa: CASSASGATGQYF; CDR3nt: TGTGCCAGCAGCGCGAGCGGGGCCACGGGGCAGTACTTC
v_gene: TRBV10-3; j_gene: TRBJ1-5; abundance: NA; d_gene: TRBD1; CDR3aa: CAISGGQGAAQPQHF; CDR3nt: TGTGCCATCAGTGGGGGACAGGGGGCCGCTCAGCCCCAGCATTTT
v_gene: TRBV14; j_gene: TRBJ2-7; abundance: NA; d_gene: NA; CDR3aa: CASSQAGAGRKQYF; CDR3nt: TGTGCCAGCAGCCAAGCGGGAGCAGGTAGGAAGCAGTACTTC
v_gene: TRBV19; j_gene: TRBJ1-2; abundance: NA; d_gene: NA; CDR3aa: CASNLGGNYGYTF; CDR3nt: TGTGCCAGTAATCTAGGGGGGAACTATGGCTACACCTTC
v_gene: TRBV21-1; j_gene: TRBJ1-2; abundance: NA; d_gene: NA; CDR3aa: CASGWGGNYGYTF; CDR3nt: TGTGCCAGCGGTTGGGGGGGTAACTATGGCTACACCTTC
v_gene: TRBV4-3; j_gene: TRBJ1-1; abundance: NA; d_gene: NA; CDR3aa: CASSQEWGDTEAFF; CDR3nt: TGCGCCAGCAGCCAAGAATGGGGGGACACTGAAGCTTTCTTT
v_gene: TRBV19; j_gene: TRBJ2-7; abundance: NA; d_gene: TRBD1; CDR3aa: CASSVRPGTGGPSYEQYF; CDR3nt: TGTGCCAGTAGTGTCCGCCCGGGGACAGGGGGCCCATCCTACGAGCAGTACTTC
v_gene: TRBV5-4; j_gene: TRBJ2-7; abundance: few; d_gene: NA; CDR3aa: CASSRAGTGTYEQYF; CDR3nt: TGTGCCAGCAGCCGAGCCGGGACTGGGACCTACGAGCAGTACTTC
v_gene: TRBV7-6; j_gene: TRBJ2-7; abundance: few; d_gene: NA; CDR3aa: CASSPGYEQYF; CDR3nt: TGTGCCAGCAGCCCCGGCTACGAGCAGTACTTC
v_gene: TRBV29-1; j_gene: TRBJ2-5; abundance: NA; d_gene: NA; CDR3aa: CTTAGAGDQETQYF; CDR3nt: TGCACCACCGCCGGGGCAGGGGACCAAGAGACCCAGTACTTC
v_gene: TRBV10-3; j_gene: TRBJ2-3; abundance: NA; d_gene: TRBD1; CDR3aa: CAISARTGSTSTDTQYF; CDR3nt: TGTGCCATCAGTGCCAGGACAGGGTCGACTAGCACAGATACGCAGTATTTT
v_gene: TRBV7-3; j_gene: TRBJ1-6; abundance: once; d_gene: NA; CDR3aa: CASSLTRAGNSPLHF; CDR3nt: TGTGCCAGCAGCTTAACCCGGGCAGGGAATTCACCCCTCCACTTT
v_gene: TRBV6-1; j_gene: TRBJ2-7; abundance: NA; d_gene: NA; CDR3aa: CASSVDRNYEQYF; CDR3nt: TGTGCCAGCAGTGTAGACAGAAACTACGAGCAGTACTTC
v_gene: TRBV5-5; j_gene: TRBJ2-1; abundance: NA; d_gene: TRBD2; CDR3aa: CASSLWYSGSNNEQFF; CDR3nt: TGTGCCAGCAGCTTGTGGTACAGCGGGAGTAACAATGAGCAGTTCTTC
v_gene: TRBV7-2; j_gene: TRBJ2-7; abundance: medium-sized; d_gene: TRBD2; CDR3aa: CASSFRGLASSYEQYF; CDR3nt: TGTGCCAGCAGCTTCAGGGGACTAGCGAGCTCCTACGAGCAGTACTTC
v_gene: TRBV13; j_gene: TRBJ1-6; abundance: NA; d_gene: NA; CDR3aa: CASTMRSYNSPLHF; CDR3nt: TGTGCCAGCACCATGCGTTCCTATAATTCACCCCTCCACTTT
v_gene: TRBV9; j_gene: TRBJ2-3; abundance: NA; d_gene: TRBD2; CDR3aa: CASSVDGDLAGRAADTQYF; CDR3nt: TGTGCCAGCAGCGTAGATGGGGACCTAGCGGGGAGGGCCGCAGATACGCAGTATTTT
v_gene: TRBV10-3; j_gene: TRBJ2-3; abundance: NA; d_gene: NA; CDR3aa: CAISDPGTALGTDTQYF; CDR3nt: TGTGCCATCAGTGACCCCGGGACCGCCTTGGGCACAGATACGCAGTATTTT
v_gene: TRBV2; j_gene: TRBJ2-7; abundance: NA; d_gene: NA; CDR3aa: CASSEDPGTSYEQYF; CDR3nt: TGTGCCAGCAGTGAAGATCCCGGGACCTCCTACGAGCAGTACTTC
v_gene: TRBV5-4; j_gene: TRBJ2-6; abundance: NA; d_gene: TRBD2; CDR3aa: CASSLPGLAGSRANVLTF; CDR3nt: TGTGCCAGCAGCCTTCCAGGACTAGCGGGATCTAGGGCCAACGTCCTGACTTTC
v_gene: TRBV29-1; j_gene: TRBJ2-2; abundance: NA; d_gene: NA; CDR3aa: CSVEPRAATGELFF; CDR3nt: TGCAGCGTTGAACCCCGGGCGGCTACCGGGGAGCTGTTTTTT
v_gene: TRBV5-1; j_gene: TRBJ1-4; abundance: few; d_gene: TRBD1; CDR3aa: CASSSQPGTGEKLFF; CDR3nt: TGCGCCAGCAGCTCCCAGCCCGGGACAGGAGAAAAACTGTTTTTT
v_gene: TRBV2; j_gene: TRBJ2-7; abundance: NA; d_gene: TRBD1; CDR3aa: CASSTQGRGYEQYF; CDR3nt: TGTGCCAGCAGTACACAGGGGCGCGGGTACGAGCAGTACTTC
v_gene: TRBV5-6; j_gene: TRBJ2-2; abundance: NA; d_gene: TRBD2; CDR3aa: CASRFRSGTSGTGELFF; CDR3nt: TGTGCCAGCAGATTTAGGTCCGGGACTAGCGGTACCGGGGAGCTGTTTTTT
v_gene: TRBV29-1; j_gene: TRBJ2-5; abundance: NA; d_gene: NA; CDR3aa: CSVAGAPNQETQYF; CDR3nt: TGCAGCGTTGCCGGCGCACCGAACCAAGAGACCCAGTACTTC
v_gene: TRBV7-2; j_gene: TRBJ2-1; abundance: once; d_gene: TRBD2; CDR3aa: CASSFESGIGGEQFF; CDR3nt: TGTGCCAGCAGCTTTGAGAGCGGGATAGGAGGTGAGCAGTTCTTC
v_gene: TRBV7-2; j_gene: TRBJ1-5; abundance: NA; d_gene: NA; CDR3aa: CASSLAPTGNSNQPQHF; CDR3nt: TGTGCCAGCAGCTTAGCCCCTACAGGGAATAGCAATCAGCCCCAGCATTTT
v_gene: TRBV7-9; j_gene: TRBJ1-2; abundance: NA; d_gene: NA; CDR3aa: CASSFSLSAYGYTF; CDR3nt: TGTGCCAGCAGCTTTTCGTTATCCGCTTATGGCTACACCTTC
v_gene: TRBV5-6; j_gene: TRBJ2-3; abundance: once; d_gene: TRBD2; CDR3aa: CASSFLGGISTDTQYF; CDR3nt: TGTGCCAGCAGCTTCTTGGGGGGGATTAGCACAGATACGCAGTATTTT
v_gene: TRBV30; j_gene: TRBJ1-1; abundance: NA; d_gene: NA; CDR3aa: CAYQRLNTEAFF; CDR3nt: TGTGCTTACCAACGGTTGAACACTGAAGCTTTCTTT
v_gene: TRBV7-9; j_gene: TRBJ2-1; abundance: once; d_gene: TRBD2; CDR3aa: CASSPPLAGGSNEQFF; CDR3nt: TGTGCCAGCAGCCCCCCGCTAGCGGGAGGGAGTAATGAGCAGTTCTTC
v_gene: TRBV29-1; j_gene: TRBJ2-7; abundance: NA; d_gene: TRBD1; CDR3aa: CSVPGTGGAVQYF; CDR3nt: TGCAGCGTTCCCGGGACAGGGGGCGCAGTGCAGTACTTC
v_gene: TRBV5-1; j_gene: TRBJ2-1; abundance: NA; d_gene: NA; CDR3aa: CASSLDVSYNEQFF; CDR3nt: TGCGCCAGCAGCTTGGACGTTTCCTACAATGAGCAGTTCTTC
v_gene: TRBV18; j_gene: TRBJ1-4; abundance: NA; d_gene: NA; CDR3aa: CASSPIVRVPSEKLFF; CDR3nt: TGTGCCAGCTCACCAATAGTAAGGGTACCAAGTGAAAAACTGTTTTTT
v_gene: TRBV30; j_gene: TRBJ2-2; abundance: NA; d_gene: NA; CDR3aa: CASRGPSGTANTGELFF; CDR3nt: TGTGCCTCCCGTGGGCCCTCCGGGACGGCGAACACCGGGGAGCTGTTTTTT
v_gene: TRBV10-3; j_gene: TRBJ1-2; abundance: few; d_gene: NA; CDR3aa: CAISESANYGYTF; CDR3nt: TGTGCCATCAGTGAGTCAGCCAACTATGGCTACACCTTC
v_gene: TRBV7-9; j_gene: TRBJ1-2; abundance: NA; d_gene: NA; CDR3aa: CASSAQNYGYTF; CDR3nt: TGTGCCAGCAGCGCCCAAAACTATGGCTACACCTTC
v_gene: TRBV9; j_gene: TRBJ2-7; abundance: NA; d_gene: NA; CDR3aa: CASSVGFSEQYF; CDR3nt: TGTGCCAGCAGCGTAGGGTTTAGCGAGCAGTACTTC
v_gene: TRBV18; j_gene: TRBJ1-4; abundance: NA; d_gene: NA; CDR3aa: CASSPGFNEKLFF; CDR3nt: TGTGCCAGCTCACCAGGGTTTAATGAAAAACTGTTTTTT
v_gene: TRBV12-5; j_gene: TRBJ1-5; abundance: NA; d_gene: NA; CDR3aa: CASGLSNQPQHF; CDR3nt: TGTGCTAGTGGTTTAAGCAATCAGCCCCAGCATTTT
v_gene: TRBV5-6; j_gene: TRBJ1-4; abundance: NA; d_gene: NA; CDR3aa: CASRPGDEKLFF; CDR3nt: TGTGCCAGCAGGCCGGGGGACGAAAAACTGTTTTTT
v_gene: TRBV5-1; j_gene: TRBJ2-1; abundance: NA; d_gene: NA; CDR3aa: CASSLVLGAGDEQFF; CDR3nt: TGCGCCAGCAGCTTGGTACTGGGCGCCGGGGATGAGCAGTTCTTC
v_gene: TRBV18; j_gene: TRBJ1-2; abundance: NA; d_gene: NA; CDR3aa: CASSPAESRGYTF; CDR3nt: TGTGCCAGCTCACCTGCTGAGTCTCGGGGCTACACCTTC
v_gene: TRBV5-1; j_gene: TRBJ2-3; abundance: NA; d_gene: NA; CDR3aa: CASSLGLGTRTDTQYF; CDR3nt: TGCGCCAGCAGCTTGGGCCTTGGGACTCGCACAGATACGCAGTATTTT
v_gene: TRBV11-2; j_gene: TRBJ1-2; abundance: once; d_gene: NA; CDR3aa: CASSLDLGRGSCTF; CDR3nt: TGTGCCAGCAGCTTAGATCTGGGGCGGGGATCCTGCACCTTC
v_gene: TRBV19; j_gene: TRBJ1-2; abundance: NA; d_gene: TRBD1; CDR3aa: CASSFPGGAYNGYTF; CDR3nt: TGTGCCAGTAGCTTTCCAGGGGGCGCTTATAATGGCTACACCTTC
v_gene: TRBV5-4; j_gene: TRBJ2-2; abundance: NA; d_gene: NA; CDR3aa: CASSFRGTNTGELFF; CDR3nt: TGTGCCAGCAGCTTCCGGGGTACGAACACCGGGGAGCTGTTTTTT
v_gene: TRBV29-1; j_gene: TRBJ2-1; abundance: NA; d_gene: TRBD1; CDR3aa: CSTQTGYPDEQFF; CDR3nt: TGCAGCACCCAGACAGGGTATCCCGATGAGCAGTTCTTC
v_gene: TRBV30; j_gene: TRBJ1-3; abundance: NA; d_gene: NA; CDR3aa: CAWKGFGNTIYF; CDR3nt: TGTGCCTGGAAGGGCTTTGGAAACACCATATATTTT
v_gene: TRBV14; j_gene: TRBJ2-1; abundance: NA; d_gene: TRBD1; CDR3aa: CASSQGTGGFNEQFF; CDR3nt: TGTGCCAGCAGCCAGGGGACAGGGGGATTCAATGAGCAGTTCTTC
v_gene: TRBV18; j_gene: TRBJ2-7; abundance: NA; d_gene: NA; CDR3aa: CASSFNRVAYEQYF; CDR3nt: TGTGCCAGCTCATTCAACAGGGTAGCGTACGAGCAGTACTTC